The clone carrying this T cell receptor (beta chain) was counted only a few times. The data stem from a study of CD8+ T cells in alopecia areata. The CDR3 is made up of 11 amino acids. Germline V gene lookup returns CDR1 GTSNPN and CDR2 SVGIG (reference sequence). V lost 5 bases, J lost 1 base, and 2 bases lay in between. As to treatment: oral pan-JAK inhibitor, 5-10 mg twice daily. Extracted RNA was reverse transcribed into cDNA, the sequencing template. Here immunoSEQ multiplex PCR was the method, and the copy in TCRdb shows in-frame clones only, minus some. The data hold over 200,000 clones, with 50% to 75% observed a single time.

The sequences come from CD4+ T cells sorted from blood, collected at week 4, from a patient treated with tofacitinib. This chain connects TRBV30 to TRBJ2-2; D not resolved. This clonotype was sampled from a human donor with alopecia areata. The CDR3 spells CAWGNTGELFF. The CDR3 DNA is TGTGCCTGGGGGAACACCGGGGAGCTGTTTTTT.